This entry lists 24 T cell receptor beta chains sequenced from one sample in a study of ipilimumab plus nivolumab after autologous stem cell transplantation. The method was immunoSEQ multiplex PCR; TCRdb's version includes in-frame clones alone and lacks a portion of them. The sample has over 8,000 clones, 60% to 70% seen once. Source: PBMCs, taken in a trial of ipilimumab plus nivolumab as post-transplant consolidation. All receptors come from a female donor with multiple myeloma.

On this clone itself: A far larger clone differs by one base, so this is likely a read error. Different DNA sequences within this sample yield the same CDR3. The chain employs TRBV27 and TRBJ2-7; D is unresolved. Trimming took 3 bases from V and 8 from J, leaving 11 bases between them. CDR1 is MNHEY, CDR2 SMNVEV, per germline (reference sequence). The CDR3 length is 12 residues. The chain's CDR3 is CASSFPEGKQYF. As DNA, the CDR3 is TGTGCCAGCAGTTTTCCTGAAGGGAAGCAGTACTTC.

This chain's CDR3 is CASSLSMAASGYGYTF. In nucleotides, the CDR3 is TGTGCCAGCAGTTTATCGATGGCAGCCTCGGGCTATGGCTACACCTTC. V usage is TRBV27 and J usage is TRBJ1-2, with D unclear. The CDR3 sequence is 16 residues long. V was shortened by 0 bases and J by 4 bases, with 15 bases between the two germline ends. Per germline, CDR1 MNHEY and CDR2 SMNVEV (reference sequence).

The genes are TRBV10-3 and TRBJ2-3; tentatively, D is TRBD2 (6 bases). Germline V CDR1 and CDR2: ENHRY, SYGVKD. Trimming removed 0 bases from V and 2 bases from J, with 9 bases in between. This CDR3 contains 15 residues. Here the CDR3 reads CAISESGGFTDTQYF. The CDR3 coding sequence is TGTGCCATCAGTGAGTCGGGGGGATTCACAGATACGCAGTATTTT.

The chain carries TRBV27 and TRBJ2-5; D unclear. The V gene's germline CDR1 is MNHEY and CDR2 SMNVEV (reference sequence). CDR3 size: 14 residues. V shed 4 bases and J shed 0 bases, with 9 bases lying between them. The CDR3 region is CASSYSANQETQYF. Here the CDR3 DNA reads TGTGCCAGCAGTTACTCTGCGAACCAAGAGACCCAGTACTTC.

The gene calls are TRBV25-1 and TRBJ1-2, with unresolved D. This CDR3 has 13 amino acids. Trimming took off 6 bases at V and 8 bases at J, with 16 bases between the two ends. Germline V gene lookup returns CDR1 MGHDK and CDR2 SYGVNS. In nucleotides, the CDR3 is TGTGCCAGCAGCCGAGGACTGGGAAAAGGCTACACCTTC. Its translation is CASSRGLGKGYTF.

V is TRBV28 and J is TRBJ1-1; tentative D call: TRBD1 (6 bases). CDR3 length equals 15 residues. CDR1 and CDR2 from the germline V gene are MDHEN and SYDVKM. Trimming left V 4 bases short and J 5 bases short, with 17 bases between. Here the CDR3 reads CASSSPAGVGTEAFF. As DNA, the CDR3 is TGTGCCAGCAGTTCTCCTGCAGGGGTCGGTACTGAAGCTTTCTTT.

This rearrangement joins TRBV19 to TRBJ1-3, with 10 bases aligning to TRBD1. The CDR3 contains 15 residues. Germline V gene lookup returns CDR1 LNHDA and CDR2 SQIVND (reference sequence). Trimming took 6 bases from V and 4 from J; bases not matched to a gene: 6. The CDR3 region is CASSDRGRGGNTIYF. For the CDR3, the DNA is TGTGCCAGTAGCGACAGGGGGCGAGGAGGAAACACCATATATTTT.

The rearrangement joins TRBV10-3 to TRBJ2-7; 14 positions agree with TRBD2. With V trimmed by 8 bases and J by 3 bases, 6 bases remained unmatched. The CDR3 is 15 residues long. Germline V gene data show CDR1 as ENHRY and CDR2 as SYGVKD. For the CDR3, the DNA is TGTGCCATCGGGGGGGGGACTAGCGGGAGCTACGAGCAGTACTTC. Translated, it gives CAIGGGTSGSYEQYF.

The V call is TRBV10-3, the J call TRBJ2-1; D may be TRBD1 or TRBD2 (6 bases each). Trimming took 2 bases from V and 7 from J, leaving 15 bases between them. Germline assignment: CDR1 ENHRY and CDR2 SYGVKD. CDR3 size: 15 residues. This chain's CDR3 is CAISEGGLERNEQFF. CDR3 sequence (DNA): TGTGCCATCAGTGAGGGGGGGCTGGAAAGAAATGAGCAGTTCTTC.

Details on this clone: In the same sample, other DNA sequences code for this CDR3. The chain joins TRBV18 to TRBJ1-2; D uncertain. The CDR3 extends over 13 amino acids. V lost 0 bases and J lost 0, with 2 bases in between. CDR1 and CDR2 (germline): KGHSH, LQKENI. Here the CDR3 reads CASSPPANYGYTF. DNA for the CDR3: TGTGCCAGCTCACCACCGGCTAACTATGGCTACACCTTC.

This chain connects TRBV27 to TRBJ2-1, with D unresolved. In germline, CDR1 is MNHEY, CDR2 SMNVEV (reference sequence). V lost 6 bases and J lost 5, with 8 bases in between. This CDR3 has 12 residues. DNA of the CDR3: TGTGCCAGCAGAAGACCGAACAATGAGCAGTTCTTC. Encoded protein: CASRRPNNEQFF.

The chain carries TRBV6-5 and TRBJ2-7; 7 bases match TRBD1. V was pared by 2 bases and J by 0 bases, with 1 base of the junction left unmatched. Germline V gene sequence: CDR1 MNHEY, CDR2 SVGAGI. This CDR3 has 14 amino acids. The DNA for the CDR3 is TGTGCCAGCAGTTACGGGACAGCCTCCTACGAGCAGTACTTC. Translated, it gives CASSYGTASYEQYF.

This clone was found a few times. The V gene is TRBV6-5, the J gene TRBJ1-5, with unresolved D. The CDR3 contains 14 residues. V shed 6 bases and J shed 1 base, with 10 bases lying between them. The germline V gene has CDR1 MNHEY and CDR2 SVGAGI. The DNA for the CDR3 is TGTGCCAGCAGCGAAGACTTAAGCAATCAGCCCCAGCATTTT. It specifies CASSEDLSNQPQHF.

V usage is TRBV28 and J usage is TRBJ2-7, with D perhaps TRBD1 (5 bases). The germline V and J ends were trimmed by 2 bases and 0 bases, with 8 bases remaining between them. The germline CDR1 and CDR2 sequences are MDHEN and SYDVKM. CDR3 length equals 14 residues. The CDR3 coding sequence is TGTGCCAGCAGTTTAGCAGGGAACTCCTACGAGCAGTACTTC. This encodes CASSLAGNSYEQYF.

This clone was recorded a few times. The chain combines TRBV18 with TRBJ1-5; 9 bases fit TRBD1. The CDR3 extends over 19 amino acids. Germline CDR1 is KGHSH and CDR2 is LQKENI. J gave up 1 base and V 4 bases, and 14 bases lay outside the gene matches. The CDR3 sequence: CASSLVPGQGGKSNQPQHF. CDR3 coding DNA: TGTGCCAGCTCACTCGTCCCGGGACAGGGAGGAAAGAGCAATCAGCCCCAGCATTTT.

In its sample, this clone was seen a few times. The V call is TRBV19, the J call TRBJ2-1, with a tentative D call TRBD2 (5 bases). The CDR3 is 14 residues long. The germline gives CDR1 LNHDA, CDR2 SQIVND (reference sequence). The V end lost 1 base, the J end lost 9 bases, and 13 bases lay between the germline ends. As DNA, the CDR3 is TGTGCCAGTAGTATAGTGTTGGGAGTAGCTGAGCAGTTCTTC. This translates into CASSIVLGVAEQFF.

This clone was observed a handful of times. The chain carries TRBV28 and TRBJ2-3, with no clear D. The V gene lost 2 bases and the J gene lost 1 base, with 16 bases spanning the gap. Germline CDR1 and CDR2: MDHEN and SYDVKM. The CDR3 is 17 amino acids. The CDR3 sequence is CASSLSLAKPGTDTQYF. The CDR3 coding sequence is TGTGCCAGCAGTTTAAGTTTGGCCAAACCGGGCACAGATACGCAGTATTTT.

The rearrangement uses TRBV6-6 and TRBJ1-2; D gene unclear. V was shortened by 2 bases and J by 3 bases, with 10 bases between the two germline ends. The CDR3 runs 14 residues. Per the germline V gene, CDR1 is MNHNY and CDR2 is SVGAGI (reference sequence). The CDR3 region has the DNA TGTGCCAGCAGTTACAGCCGGTTGGACTATGGCTACACCTTC. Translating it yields CASSYSRLDYGYTF.

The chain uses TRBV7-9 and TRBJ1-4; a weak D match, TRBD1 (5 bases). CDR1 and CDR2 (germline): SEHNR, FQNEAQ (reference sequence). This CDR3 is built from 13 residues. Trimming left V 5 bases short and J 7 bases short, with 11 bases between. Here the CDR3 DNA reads TGTGCCAGCAGCCACTCCGACAGTGAAAAACTGTTTTTT. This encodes CASSHSDSEKLFF.

CDR3 coding DNA: TGTGCCAGCAGCAAGAGCGGGATGAGCACAGATACGCAGTATTTT. Translated, it gives CASSKSGMSTDTQYF. The chain links TRBV7-2 to TRBJ2-3; 7 bases match TRBD2. V dropped 5 bases and J dropped 0; count of bases not matched to a gene: 5. Germline V gives CDR1 SGHTA, CDR2 FQGNSA. The CDR3 is 15 residues long.

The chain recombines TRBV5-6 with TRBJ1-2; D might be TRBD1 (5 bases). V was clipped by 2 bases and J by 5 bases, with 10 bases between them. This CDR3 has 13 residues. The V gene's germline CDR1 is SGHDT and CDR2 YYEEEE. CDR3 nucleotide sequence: TGTGCCAGCAGCTTTGAAGGGGAGTATGGCTACACCTTC. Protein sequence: CASSFEGEYGYTF.

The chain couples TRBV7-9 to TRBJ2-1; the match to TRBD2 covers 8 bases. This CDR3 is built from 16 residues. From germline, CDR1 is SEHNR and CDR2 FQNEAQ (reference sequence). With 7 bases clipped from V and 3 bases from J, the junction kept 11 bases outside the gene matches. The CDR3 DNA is TGTGCCAGCACCCCAGCGGGAGACCTTTACTACAATGAGCAGTTCTTC. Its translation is CASTPAGDLYYNEQFF.

CDR3 in DNA: TGTGCCAGTAGTATTGGGGGTCGAGGAACTCAGCCCCAGCATTTT. This encodes CASSIGGRGTQPQHF. The chain couples TRBV19 to TRBJ1-5, with D tentatively TRBD1 (5 bases). Trimming stripped 3 bases from V and 6 bases from J, with 15 bases between. The CDR3 spans 15 residues. The V gene's germline CDR1 is LNHDA and CDR2 SQIVND (reference sequence).

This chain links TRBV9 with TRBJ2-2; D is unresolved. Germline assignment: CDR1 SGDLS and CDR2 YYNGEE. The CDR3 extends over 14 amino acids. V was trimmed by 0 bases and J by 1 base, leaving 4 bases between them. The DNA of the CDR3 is TGTGCCAGCAGCGTAGGAGGGAACACCGGGGAGCTGTTTTTT. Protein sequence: CASSVGGNTGELFF.